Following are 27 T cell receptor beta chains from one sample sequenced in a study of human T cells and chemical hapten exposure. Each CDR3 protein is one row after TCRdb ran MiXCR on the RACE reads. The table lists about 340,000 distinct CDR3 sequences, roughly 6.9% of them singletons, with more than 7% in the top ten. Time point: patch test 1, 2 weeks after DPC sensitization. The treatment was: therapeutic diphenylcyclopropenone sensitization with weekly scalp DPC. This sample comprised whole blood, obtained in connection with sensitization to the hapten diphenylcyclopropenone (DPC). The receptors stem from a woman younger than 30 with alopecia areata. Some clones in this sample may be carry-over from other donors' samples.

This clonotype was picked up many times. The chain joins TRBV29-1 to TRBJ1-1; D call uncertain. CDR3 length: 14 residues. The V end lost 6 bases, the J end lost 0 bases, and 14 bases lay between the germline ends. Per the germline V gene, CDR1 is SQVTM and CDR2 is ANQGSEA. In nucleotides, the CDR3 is TGCAGCGTCCCGGGCCCCCAGATGAACACTGAAGCTTTCTTT. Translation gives CSVPGPQMNTEAFF.

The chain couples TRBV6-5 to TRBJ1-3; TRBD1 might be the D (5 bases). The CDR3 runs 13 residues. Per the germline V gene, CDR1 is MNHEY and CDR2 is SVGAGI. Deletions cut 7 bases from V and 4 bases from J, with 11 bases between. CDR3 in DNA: TGTGCCAGCACTAGGGGCTGGGGAAACACCATATATTTT. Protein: CASTRGWGNTIYF.

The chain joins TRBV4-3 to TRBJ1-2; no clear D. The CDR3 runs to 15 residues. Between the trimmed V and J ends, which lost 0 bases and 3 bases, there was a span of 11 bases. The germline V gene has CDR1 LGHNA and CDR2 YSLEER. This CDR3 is CASSQDTREDYGYTF. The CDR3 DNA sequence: TGCGCCAGCAGCCAAGATACAAGGGAGGACTATGGCTACACCTTC.

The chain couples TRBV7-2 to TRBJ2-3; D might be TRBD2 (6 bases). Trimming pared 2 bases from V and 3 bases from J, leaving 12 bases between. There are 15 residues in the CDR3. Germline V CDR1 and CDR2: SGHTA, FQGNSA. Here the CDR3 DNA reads TGTGCCAGCAGCTTAACGGCGGGGAGAACAGATACGCAGTATTTT. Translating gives CASSLTAGRTDTQYF.

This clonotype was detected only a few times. This chain's CDR3 is CASSTPGGGEKLFF. The CDR3 DNA follows: TGTGCCAGCAGTACCCCGGGGGGGGGCGAAAAACTGTTTTTT. The V and J genes are TRBV28 and TRBJ1-4, with a weak D call TRBD1 (6 bases). The CDR3 is 14 residues long. Germline V gives CDR1 MDHEN, CDR2 SYDVKM. The V end was cut by 5 bases, the J end by 8 bases, with 15 bases between.

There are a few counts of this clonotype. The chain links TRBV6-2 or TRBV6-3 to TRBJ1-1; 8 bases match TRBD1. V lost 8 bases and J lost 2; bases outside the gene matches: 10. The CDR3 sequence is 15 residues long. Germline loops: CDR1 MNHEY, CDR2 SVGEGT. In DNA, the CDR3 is TGTGCCAGCGCGGACGGACAGGGCGGAAACACTGAAGCTTTCTTT. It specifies CASADGQGGNTEAFF.

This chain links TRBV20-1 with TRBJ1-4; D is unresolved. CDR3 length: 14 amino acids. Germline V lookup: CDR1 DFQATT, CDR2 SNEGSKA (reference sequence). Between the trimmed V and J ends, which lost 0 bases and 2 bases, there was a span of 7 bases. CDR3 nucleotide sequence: TGCAGTGCTAGAGATGGAGGGACTAATGAAAAACTGTTTTTT. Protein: CSARDGGTNEKLFF.

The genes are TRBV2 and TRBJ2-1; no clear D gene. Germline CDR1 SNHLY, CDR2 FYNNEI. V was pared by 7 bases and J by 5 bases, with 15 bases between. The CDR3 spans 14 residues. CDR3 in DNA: TGTGCCAGCACCGTTCAGAGGCCCAACAATGAGCAGTTCTTC. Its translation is CASTVQRPNNEQFF.

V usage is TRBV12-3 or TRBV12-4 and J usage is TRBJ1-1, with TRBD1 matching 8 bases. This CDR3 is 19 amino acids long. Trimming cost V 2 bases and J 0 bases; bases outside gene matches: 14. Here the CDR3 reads CASSLRSNRGSTMNTEAFF. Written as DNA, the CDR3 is TGTGCCAGCAGTTTAAGATCGAACAGGGGGTCTACCATGAACACTGAAGCTTTCTTT.

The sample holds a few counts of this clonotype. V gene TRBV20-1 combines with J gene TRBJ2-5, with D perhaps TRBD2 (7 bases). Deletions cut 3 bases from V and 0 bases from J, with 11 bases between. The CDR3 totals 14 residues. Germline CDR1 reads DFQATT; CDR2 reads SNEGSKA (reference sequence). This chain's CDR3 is CSASPGGHQETQYF. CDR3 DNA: TGCAGTGCTAGTCCCGGGGGGCACCAAGAGACCCAGTACTTC.

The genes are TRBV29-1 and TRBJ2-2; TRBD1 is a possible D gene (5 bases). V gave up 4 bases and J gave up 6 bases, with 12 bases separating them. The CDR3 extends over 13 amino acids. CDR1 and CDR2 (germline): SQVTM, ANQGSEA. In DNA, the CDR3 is TGCAGCGTTGGCTGGGTAGGGGCCGGGGAGCTGTTTTTT. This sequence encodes CSVGWVGAGELFF.

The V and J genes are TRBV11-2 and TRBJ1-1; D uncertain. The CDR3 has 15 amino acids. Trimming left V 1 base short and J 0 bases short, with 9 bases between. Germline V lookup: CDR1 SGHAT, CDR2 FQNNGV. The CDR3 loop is CASSLGPGMNTEAFF. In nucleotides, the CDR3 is TGTGCCAGCAGCTTAGGTCCCGGCATGAACACTGAAGCTTTCTTT.

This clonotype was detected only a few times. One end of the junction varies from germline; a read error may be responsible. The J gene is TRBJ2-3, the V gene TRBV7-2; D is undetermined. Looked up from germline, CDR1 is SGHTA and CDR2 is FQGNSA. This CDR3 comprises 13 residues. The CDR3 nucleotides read TGTGCCAGCAGCTTAAAGTTTAGCCACCCAATCACTTTT. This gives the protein CASSLKFSHPITF.

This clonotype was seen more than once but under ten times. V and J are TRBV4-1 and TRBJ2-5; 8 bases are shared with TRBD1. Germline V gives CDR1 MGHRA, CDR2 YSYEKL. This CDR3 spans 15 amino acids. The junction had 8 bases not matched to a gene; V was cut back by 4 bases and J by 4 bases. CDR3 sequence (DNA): TGCGCCAGCAGCCCTCCAGACAGGGGAGGAGAGACCCAGTACTTC. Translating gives CASSPPDRGGETQYF.

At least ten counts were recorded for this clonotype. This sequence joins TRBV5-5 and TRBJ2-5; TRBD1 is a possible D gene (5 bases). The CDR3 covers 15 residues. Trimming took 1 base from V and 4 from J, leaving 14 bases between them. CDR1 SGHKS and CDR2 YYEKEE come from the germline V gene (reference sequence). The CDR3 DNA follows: TGTGCCAGCAGCTTGAATCCAGGGTCGGGAGAGACCCAGTACTTC. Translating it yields CASSLNPGSGETQYF.

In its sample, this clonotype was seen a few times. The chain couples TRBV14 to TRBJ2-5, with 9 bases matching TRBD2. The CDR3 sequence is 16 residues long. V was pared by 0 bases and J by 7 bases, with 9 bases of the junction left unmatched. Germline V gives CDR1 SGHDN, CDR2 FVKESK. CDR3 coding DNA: TGTGCCAGCAGCCAAGATGTGGCGGGGGGGCCGGGGACCCAGTACTTC. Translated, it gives CASSQDVAGGPGTQYF.

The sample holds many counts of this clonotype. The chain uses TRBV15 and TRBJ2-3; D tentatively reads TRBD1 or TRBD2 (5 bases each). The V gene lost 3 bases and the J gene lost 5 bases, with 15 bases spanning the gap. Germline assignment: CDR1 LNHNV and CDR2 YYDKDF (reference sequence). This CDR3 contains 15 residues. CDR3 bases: TGTGCCACCAGCAGCCCCGGGGACGCCCGAGATACGCAGTATTTT. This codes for CATSSPGDARDTQYF.

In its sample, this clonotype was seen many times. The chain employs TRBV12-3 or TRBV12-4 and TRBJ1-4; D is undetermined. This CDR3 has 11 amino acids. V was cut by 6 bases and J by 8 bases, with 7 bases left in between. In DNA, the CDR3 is TGTGCCAGCAGCACCGGAGAAAAACTGTTTTTT. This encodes CASSTGEKLFF.

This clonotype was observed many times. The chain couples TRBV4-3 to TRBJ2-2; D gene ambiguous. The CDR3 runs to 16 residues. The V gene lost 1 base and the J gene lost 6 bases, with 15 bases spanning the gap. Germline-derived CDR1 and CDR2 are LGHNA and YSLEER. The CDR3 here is CASSQGASFYAGELFF. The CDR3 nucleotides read TGCGCCAGCAGCCAAGGGGCTAGTTTCTACGCCGGGGAGCTGTTTTTT.

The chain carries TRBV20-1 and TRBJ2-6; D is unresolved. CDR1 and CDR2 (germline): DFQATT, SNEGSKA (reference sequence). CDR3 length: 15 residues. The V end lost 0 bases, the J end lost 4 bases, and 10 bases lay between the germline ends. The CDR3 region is CSARDLRSGANVLTF. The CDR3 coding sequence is TGCAGTGCTAGAGATTTGAGGTCGGGGGCCAACGTCCTGACTTTC.

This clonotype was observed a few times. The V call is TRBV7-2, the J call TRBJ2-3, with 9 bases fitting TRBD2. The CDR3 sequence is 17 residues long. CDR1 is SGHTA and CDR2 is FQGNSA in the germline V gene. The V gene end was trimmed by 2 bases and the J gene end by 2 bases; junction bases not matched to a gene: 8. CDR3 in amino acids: CASSLTGGGAPTDTQYF. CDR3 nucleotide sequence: TGTGCCAGCAGCTTAACTGGCGGGGGGGCCCCCACAGATACGCAGTATTTT.

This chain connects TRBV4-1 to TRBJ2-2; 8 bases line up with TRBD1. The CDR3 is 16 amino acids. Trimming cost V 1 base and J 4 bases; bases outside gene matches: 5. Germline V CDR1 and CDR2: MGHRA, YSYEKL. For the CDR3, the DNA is TGCGCCAGCAGCCAAGGACAGGGGACGTTCACCGGGGAGCTGTTTTTT. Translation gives CASSQGQGTFTGELFF.

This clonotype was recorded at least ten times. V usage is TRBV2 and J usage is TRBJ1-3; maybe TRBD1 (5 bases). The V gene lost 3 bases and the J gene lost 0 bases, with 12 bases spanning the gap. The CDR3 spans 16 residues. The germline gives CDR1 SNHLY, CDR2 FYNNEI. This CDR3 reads CASSELGPSSGNTIYF. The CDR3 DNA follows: TGTGCCAGCAGTGAGTTGGGGCCCAGCTCTGGAAACACCATATATTTT.

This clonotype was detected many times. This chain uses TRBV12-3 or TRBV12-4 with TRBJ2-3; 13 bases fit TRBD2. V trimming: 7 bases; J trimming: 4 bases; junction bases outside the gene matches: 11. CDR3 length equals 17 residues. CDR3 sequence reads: CASKLQTSGGAADTQYF. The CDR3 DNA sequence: TGTGCCAGCAAACTACAAACTAGCGGGGGGGCCGCAGATACGCAGTATTTT.

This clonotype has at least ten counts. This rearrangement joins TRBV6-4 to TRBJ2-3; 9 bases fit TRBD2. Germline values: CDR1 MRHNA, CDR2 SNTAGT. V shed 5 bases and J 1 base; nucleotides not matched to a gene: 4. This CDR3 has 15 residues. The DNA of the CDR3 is TGTGCCAGCAGTCTTAGCGGGGGCGGCACAGATACGCAGTATTTT. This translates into CASSLSGGGTDTQYF.

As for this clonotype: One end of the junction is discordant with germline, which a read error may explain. DNA of the CDR3: TGTGCCAGCAGTTTAAGAGGGGACAGCCGAGTTGACTCCTTC. Its translation is CASSLRGDSRVDSF. The V call is TRBV12-3 or TRBV12-4, the J call TRBJ1-2, with 7 positions matching TRBD1. The CDR3 covers 14 residues.

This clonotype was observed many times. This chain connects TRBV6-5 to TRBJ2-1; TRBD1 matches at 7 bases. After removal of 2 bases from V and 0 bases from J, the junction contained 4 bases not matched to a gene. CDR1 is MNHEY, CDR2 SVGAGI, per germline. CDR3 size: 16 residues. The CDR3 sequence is CASSYEGGSSYNEQFF. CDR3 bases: TGTGCCAGCAGTTACGAAGGGGGCAGCTCCTACAATGAGCAGTTCTTC.